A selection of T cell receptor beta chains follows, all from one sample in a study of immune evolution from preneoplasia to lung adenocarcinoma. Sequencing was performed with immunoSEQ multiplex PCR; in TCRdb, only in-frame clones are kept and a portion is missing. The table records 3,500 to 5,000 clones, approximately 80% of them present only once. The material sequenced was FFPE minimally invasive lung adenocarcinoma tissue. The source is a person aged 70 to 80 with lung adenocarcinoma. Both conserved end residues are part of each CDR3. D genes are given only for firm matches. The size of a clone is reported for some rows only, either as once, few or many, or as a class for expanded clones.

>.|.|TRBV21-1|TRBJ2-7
CASSRTGSTYEQYF
TGTGCCAGCAGCCGGACAGGGAGTACCTACGAGCAGTACTTC
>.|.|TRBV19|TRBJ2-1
CASSPGANEQFF
TGTGCCAGTAGTCCAGGGGCCAATGAGCAGTTCTTC
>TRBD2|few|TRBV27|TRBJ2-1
CASSLVTSERYNEQFF
TGTGCCAGCAGTTTAGTGACTAGCGAGCGATACAATGAGCAGTTCTTC
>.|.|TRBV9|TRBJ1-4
CASSVGGLLNEKLFF
TGTGCCAGCAGCGTAGGTGGACTGCTGAATGAAAAACTGTTTTTT
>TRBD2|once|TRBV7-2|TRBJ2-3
CASSLTSGRADTQYF
TGTGCCAGCAGCTTGACTAGCGGGAGGGCAGATACGCAGTATTTT
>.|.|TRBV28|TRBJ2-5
CASTSGAKTQYF
TGTGCCAGCACCTCGGGAGCGAAGACCCAGTACTTC
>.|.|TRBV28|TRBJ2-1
CASSLLVRDEQFF
TGTGCCAGCAGTTTGCTCGTGCGCGATGAGCAGTTCTTC
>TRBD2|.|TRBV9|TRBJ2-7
CASSPQAGEFYEQYF
TGTGCCAGCAGCCCCCAGGCGGGGGAATTCTACGAGCAGTACTTC
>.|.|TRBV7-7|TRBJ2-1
CASSLARGGGSEQFF
TGTGCTAGCAGCTTAGCTAGGGGAGGGGGGAGTGAGCAGTTCTTC
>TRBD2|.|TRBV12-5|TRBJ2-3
CASGPGTSGKTDTQYF
TGTGCTAGTGGTCCCGGGACTAGCGGGAAGACAGATACGCAGTATTTT
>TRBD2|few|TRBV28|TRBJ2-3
CASSPPSGLTDTQYF
TGTGCCAGCAGTCCCCCTAGCGGCTTGACAGATACGCAGTATTTT
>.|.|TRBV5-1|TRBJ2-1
CASSLAGTPVPPFF
TGCGCCAGCAGCTTGGCCGGGACCCCAGTTCCCCCGTTCTTC
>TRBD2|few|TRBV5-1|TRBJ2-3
CASRGLAGGSDTQYF
TGCGCCAGCAGGGGACTAGCGGGAGGCTCAGATACGCAGTATTTT
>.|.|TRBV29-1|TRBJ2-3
CSVEAPTRSTDTQYF
TGCAGCGTTGAAGCGCCGACCAGATCCACAGATACGCAGTATTTT
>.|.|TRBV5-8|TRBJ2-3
CASSSQADTQYF
TGTGCCAGCAGCTCACAGGCAGATACGCAGTATTTT
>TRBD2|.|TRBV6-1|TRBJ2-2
CAGEGRYTGELFF
TGTGCCGGGGAGGGCCGGTACACCGGGGAGCTGTTTTTT
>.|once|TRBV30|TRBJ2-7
CAWRAARGEQYF
TGTGCCTGGAGAGCGGCCAGGGGCGAGCAGTACTTC
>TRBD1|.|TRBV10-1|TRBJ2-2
CASSVTGGHGELFF
TGCGCCAGCAGCGTCACAGGGGGCCACGGGGAGCTGTTTTTT
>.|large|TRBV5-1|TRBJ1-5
CASSADSNQPQHF
TGCGCCAGCAGCGCGGATAGCAATCAGCCCCAGCATTTT
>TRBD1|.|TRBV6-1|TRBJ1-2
CASTLDRGLVYGYTF
TGTGCCAGCACCTTGGACAGGGGATTGGTATATGGCTACACCTTC
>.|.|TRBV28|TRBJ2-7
CASSLGRGTEQYF
TGTGCCAGCAGTTTAGGCAGAGGGACCGAGCAGTACTTC
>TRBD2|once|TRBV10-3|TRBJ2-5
CAISAGTSGPEDF
TGTGCCATCAGTGCTGGGACTAGCGGACCTGAGGACTTC
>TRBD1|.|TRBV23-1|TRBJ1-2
CARKGTGYGYTF
TGCGCCAGGAAAGGGACAGGGTATGGCTACACCTTC
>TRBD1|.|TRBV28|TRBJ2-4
CASRSGTGGKNIQYF
TGTGCCAGCAGGTCCGGGACAGGGGGAAAAAACATTCAGTACTTC
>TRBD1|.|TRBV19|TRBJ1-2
CASKVTGGRGYTF
TGTGCCAGTAAAGTAACAGGGGGCCGGGGCTACACCTTC
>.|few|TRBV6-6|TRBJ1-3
CASSYSTVGAGNTIYF
TGTGCCAGCAGTTACTCGACTGTGGGGGCTGGAAACACCATATATTTT
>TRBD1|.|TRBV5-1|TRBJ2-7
CASSLGQGAKSYEQYF
TGCGCCAGCAGCTTAGGTCAGGGGGCGAAGTCCTACGAGCAGTACTTC
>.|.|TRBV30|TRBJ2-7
CAWSVQIGEQYF
TGTGCCTGGAGTGTACAAATCGGAGAGCAGTACTTC
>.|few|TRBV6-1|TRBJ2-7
CASSEEVRVQYF
TGTGCCAGCAGTGAAGAGGTACGAGTGCAGTACTTC
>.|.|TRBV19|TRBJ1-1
CASTTGLMNTEAFF
TGTGCCAGTACCACGGGGCTCATGAACACTGAAGCTTTCTTT
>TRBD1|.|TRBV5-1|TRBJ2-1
CASSDRGARGEQFF
TGCGCCAGCAGTGACAGGGGCGCGAGGGGTGAGCAGTTCTTC
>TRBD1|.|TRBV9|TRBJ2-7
CASSDGTGDYEQYF
TGTGCCAGCAGCGACGGGACAGGGGACTACGAGCAGTACTTC
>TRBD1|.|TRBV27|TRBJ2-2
CASSPGQGAGGELFF
TGTGCCAGCAGTCCCGGACAGGGGGCCGGCGGGGAGCTGTTTTTT